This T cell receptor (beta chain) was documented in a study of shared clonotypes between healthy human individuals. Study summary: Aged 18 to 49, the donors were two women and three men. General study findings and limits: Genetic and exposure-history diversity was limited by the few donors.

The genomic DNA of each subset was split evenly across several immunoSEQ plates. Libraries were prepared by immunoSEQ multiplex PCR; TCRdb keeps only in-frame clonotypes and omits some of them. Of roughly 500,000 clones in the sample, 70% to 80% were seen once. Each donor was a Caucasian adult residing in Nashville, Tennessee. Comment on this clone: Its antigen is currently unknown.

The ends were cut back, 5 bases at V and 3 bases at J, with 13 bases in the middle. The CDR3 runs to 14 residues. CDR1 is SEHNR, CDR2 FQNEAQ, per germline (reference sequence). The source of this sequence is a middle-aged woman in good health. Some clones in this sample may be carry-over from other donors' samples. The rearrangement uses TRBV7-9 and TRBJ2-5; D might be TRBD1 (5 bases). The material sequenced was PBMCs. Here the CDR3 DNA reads TGTGCCAGCAGCACAGGACACGGCGAAGAGACCCAGTACTTC. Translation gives CASSTGHGEETQYF.